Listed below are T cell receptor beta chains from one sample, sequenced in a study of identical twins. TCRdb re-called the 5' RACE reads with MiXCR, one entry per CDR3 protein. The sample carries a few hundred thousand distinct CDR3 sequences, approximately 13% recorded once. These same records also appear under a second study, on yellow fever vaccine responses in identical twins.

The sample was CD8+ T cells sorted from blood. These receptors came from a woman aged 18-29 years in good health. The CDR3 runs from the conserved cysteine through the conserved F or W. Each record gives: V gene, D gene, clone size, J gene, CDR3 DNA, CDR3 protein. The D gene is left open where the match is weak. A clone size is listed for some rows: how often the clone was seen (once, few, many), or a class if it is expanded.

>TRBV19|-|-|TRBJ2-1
TGTGCCAGTACCCCACGGGGGAGCTCCTACAATGAGCAGTTCTTC
CASTPRGSSYNEQFF
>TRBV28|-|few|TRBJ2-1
TGTGCCAGCAAATGGGGGGCTCGGGACAATGAGCAGTTCTTC
CASKWGARDNEQFF
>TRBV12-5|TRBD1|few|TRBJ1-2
TGTGCTAGTGGTTGGGGGACAGGAGGTCCTCGTGGCTACACCTTC
CASGWGTGGPRGYTF
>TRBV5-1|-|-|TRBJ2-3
TGCGCCAGCAGCCTATGGGGCATCACAGATACGCAGTATTTT
CASSLWGITDTQYF
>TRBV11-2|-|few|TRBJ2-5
TGTGCCAGCAGTCCCTGGGGGGTAGGGCAAGAGACCCAGTACTTC
CASSPWGVGQETQYF
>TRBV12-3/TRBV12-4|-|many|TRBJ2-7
TGTGCCAGCAGTCCTATAGCCCACGAGCAGTACTTC
CASSPIAHEQYF
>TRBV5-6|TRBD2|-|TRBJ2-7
TGTGCCAGCAGCAGAAGACTAGCGGAACGTTACGAGCAGTACTTC
CASSRRLAERYEQYF
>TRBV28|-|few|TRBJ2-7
TGTGCCAGCAACGTCCCCGGTATCTACGAGCAGTACTTC
CASNVPGIYEQYF
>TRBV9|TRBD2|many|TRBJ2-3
TGTGCCAGCAGCGTAGTCGGCGGGGGGGCGAAAGATACGCAGTATTTT
CASSVVGGGAKDTQYF
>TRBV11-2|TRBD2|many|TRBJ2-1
TGTGCCAGCAGCCGACCGCATGGCCTAGCGGGGTGGGAGCAGTTCTTC
CASSRPHGLAGWEQFF